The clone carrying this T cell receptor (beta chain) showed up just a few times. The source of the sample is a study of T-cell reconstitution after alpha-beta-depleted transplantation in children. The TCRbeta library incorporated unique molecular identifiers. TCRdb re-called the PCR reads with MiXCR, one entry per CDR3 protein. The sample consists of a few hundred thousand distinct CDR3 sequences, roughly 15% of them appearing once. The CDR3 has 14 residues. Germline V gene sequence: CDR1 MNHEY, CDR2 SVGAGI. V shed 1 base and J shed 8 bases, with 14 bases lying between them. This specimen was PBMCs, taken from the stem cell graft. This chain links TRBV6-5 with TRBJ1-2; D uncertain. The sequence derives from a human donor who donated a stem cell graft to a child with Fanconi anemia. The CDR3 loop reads CASSYLQSAAGYTF. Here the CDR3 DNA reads TGTGCCAGCAGTTACTTACAGTCCGCGGCAGGCTACACCTTC.